The sequence of this T cell receptor (beta chain) was determined in a study of sequential checkpoint blockade in melanoma. Study details: DNA from 91 pretreatment tumor samples underwent TCRβ immunosequencing.

Germline V CDR1 and CDR2: MGHRA, YSYEKL. V lost 1 base and J 2 bases, leaving 12 bases between the germline ends. The CDR3 runs to 16 residues. This clone was seen more than once but under ten times. TCRdb's table, derived via immunoSEQ multiplex PCR, lists solely in-frame clones and lacks some. The sample lists some 4,900 clones, about 40% occurring once. Described treatment: randomized to nivolumab then ipilimumab (arm A) or the reverse (arm B). This specimen was tumor tissue (inferred from file names), taken from a patient given nivolumab and ipilimumab in sequence. The TCR originated in a human donor with melanoma. The genes are TRBV4-1 and TRBJ1-5; the D gene is possibly TRBD1 (6 bases). The CDR3 sequence: CASSQGGAHGNQPQHF. In DNA form, the CDR3 reads TGCGCCAGCAGCCAAGGGGGGGCTCACGGCAATCAGCCCCAGCATTTT.